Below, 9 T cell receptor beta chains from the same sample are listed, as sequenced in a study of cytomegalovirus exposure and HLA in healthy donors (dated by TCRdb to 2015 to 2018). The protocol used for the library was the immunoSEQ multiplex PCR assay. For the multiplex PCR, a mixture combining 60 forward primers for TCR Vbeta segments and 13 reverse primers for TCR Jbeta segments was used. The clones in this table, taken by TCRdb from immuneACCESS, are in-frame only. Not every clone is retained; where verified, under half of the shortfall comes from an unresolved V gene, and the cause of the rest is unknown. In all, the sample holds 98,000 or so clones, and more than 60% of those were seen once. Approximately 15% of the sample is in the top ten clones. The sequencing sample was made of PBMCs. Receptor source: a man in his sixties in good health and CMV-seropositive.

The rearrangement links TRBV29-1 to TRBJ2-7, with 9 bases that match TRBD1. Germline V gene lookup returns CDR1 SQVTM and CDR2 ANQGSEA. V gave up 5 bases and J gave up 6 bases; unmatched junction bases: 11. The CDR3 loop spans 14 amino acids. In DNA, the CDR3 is TGCAGCGTTTTGGGACAGGGAATAGCCTCCGAGCAGTACTTC. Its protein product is CSVLGQGIASEQYF.

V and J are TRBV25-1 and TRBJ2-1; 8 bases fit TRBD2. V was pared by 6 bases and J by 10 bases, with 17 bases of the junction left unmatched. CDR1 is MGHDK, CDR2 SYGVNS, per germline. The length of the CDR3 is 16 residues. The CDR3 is CASRILRSGGRSEQFF. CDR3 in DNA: TGTGCCAGCAGGATTTTGCGAAGCGGGGGCCGTAGCGAGCAGTTCTTC.

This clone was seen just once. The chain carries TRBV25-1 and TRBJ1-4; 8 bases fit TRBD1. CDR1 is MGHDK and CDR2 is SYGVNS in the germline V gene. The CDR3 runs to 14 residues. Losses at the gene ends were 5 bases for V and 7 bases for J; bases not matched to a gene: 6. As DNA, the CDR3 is TGTGCCAGCAGTAAGCAGGGGGCCGGTGAAAAACTGTTTTTT. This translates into CASSKQGAGEKLFF.

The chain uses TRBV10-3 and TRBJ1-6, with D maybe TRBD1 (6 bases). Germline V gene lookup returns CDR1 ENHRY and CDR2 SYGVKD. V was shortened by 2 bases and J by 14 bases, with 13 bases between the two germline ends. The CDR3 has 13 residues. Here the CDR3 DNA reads TGTGCCATCAGTGAGGGACAGTGGACATCCCTCCACTTT. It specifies CAISEGQWTSLHF.

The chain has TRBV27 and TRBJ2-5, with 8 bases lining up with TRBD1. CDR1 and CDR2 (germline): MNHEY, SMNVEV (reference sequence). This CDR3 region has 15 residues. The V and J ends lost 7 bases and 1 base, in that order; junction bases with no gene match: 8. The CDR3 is CASKRQGLPQETQYF. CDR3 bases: TGTGCCAGCAAAAGACAGGGGCTCCCCCAAGAGACCCAGTACTTC.

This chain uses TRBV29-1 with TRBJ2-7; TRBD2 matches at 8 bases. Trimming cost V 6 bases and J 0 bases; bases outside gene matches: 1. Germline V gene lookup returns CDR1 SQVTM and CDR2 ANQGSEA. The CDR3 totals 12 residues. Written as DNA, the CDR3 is TGCAGCGTAACTAGCGGCTCCTACGAGCAGTACTTC. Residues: CSVTSGSYEQYF.

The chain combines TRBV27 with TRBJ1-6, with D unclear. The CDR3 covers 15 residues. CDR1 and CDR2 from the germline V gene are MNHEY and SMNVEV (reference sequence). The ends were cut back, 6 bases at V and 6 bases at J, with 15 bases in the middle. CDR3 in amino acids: CASSPWLGSNSPLHF. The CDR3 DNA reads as TGTGCCAGCAGCCCCTGGTTGGGCAGTAATTCACCCCTCCACTTT.

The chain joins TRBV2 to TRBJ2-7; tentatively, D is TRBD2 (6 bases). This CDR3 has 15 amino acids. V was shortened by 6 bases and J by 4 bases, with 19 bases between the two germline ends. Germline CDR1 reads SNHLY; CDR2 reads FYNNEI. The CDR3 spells CASSLREQRVYEQYF. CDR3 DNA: TGTGCCAGCAGCCTCCGGGAGCAAAGGGTGTACGAGCAGTACTTC. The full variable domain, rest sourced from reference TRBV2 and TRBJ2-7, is EPEVTQTPSHQVTQMGQEVILRCVPISNHLYFYWYRQILGQKVEFLVSFYNNEISEKSEIFDDQFSVERPDGSNFTLKIRSTKLEDSAMYFCASSLREQRVYEQYFGPGTRLTVT.

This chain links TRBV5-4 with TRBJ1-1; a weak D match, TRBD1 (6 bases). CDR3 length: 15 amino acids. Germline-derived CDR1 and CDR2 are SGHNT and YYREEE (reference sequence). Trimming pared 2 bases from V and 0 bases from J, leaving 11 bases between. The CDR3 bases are TGTGCCAGCAGCTTACCCCAGGGGATGAACACTGAAGCTTTCTTT. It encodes CASSLPQGMNTEAFF.